Presented here are 19 T cell receptor beta chains from one specimen sequenced in a study of blood T cell repertoires in COVID-19. The protocol was immunoSEQ multiplex PCR, while the TCRdb copy is restricted to in-frame clones and leaves out a portion. The data contain some 110,000 clones, approximately 80% of them singletons. Sequencing used peripheral blood. These receptors were collected from a woman aged 55 to 70 with acute or convalescent COVID-19.

This clone was observed a handful of times. The chain is built from TRBV5-1 and TRBJ2-7, with D maybe TRBD2 (6 bases). Germline CDR1 is SGHRS and CDR2 is YFSETQ. CDR3 length: 16 amino acids. Trimming left V 4 bases short and J 3 bases short, with 20 bases between. The CDR3 reads CASSPVFAEGIYEQYF. CDR3 in DNA: TGCGCCAGCAGCCCCGTTTTCGCGGAGGGGATCTACGAGCAGTACTTC.

This chain uses TRBV7-3 with TRBJ1-1; 7 positions agree with TRBD1. The CDR3 is 16 amino acids. Trimming removed 5 bases from V and 5 bases from J; junction bases left unmatched: 14. Germline V lookup: CDR1 SGHTA, CDR2 FQGTGA. In DNA, the CDR3 is TGTGCCAGCAGCCCATCTTCGCAGGGGGTAGGGACTGAAGCTTTCTTT. Protein product: CASSPSSQGVGTEAFF.

V and J are TRBV5-6 and TRBJ2-7; TRBD1 is a possible D gene (6 bases). The CDR3 loop spans 13 amino acids. The V gene lost 4 bases and the J gene lost 3 bases, with 11 bases spanning the gap. Looked up from germline, CDR1 is SGHDT and CDR2 is YYEEEE. The CDR3 loop is CASSGTQGYEQYF. For the CDR3, the DNA is TGTGCCAGCAGCGGGACACAGGGCTACGAGCAGTACTTC.

This chain links TRBV29-1 with TRBJ2-3; TRBD1 aligns across 10 bases. CDR3 length: 15 amino acids. Germline V gene sequence: CDR1 SQVTM, CDR2 ANQGSEA. V lost 4 bases and J lost 2; bases outside the gene matches: 6. The CDR3 coding sequence is TGCAGCGTTGGAGGGACAGGGGATCACACAGATACGCAGTATTTT. Translation gives CSVGGTGDHTDTQYF.

The chain couples TRBV29-1 to TRBJ1-4; TRBD1 matches at 9 bases. The J segment lost 9 bases and the V segment lost 7 bases, leaving 6 bases of the junction unmatched. Germline-derived CDR1 and CDR2 are SQVTM and ANQGSEA. This CDR3 region has 12 residues. For the CDR3, the DNA is TGCAGCGCCCAGGACAGGGGTCAAAAACTGTTTTTT. Its translation: CSAQDRGQKLFF.

This clone was seen more than once but under ten times. The rearrangement uses TRBV7-2 and TRBJ2-1, with D tentatively TRBD2 (5 bases). Between the trimmed V and J ends, which lost 5 bases and 0 bases, there was a span of 11 bases. The CDR3 consists of 15 residues. From germline, CDR1 is SGHTA and CDR2 FQGNSA. Here the CDR3 DNA reads TGTGCCAGCAGCCCGATAGCGAGCTCCTACAATGAGCAGTTCTTC. It encodes CASSPIASSYNEQFF.

This sequence joins TRBV15 and TRBJ2-7; no definite D call. Between the trimmed V and J ends, which lost 0 bases and 0 bases, there was a span of 9 bases. The germline CDR1 and CDR2 sequences are LNHNV and YYDKDF (reference sequence). The CDR3 has 15 amino acids. CDR3 sequence: CATSRDRVSSYEQYF. CDR3 nucleotides: TGTGCCACCAGCAGAGATCGAGTGAGCTCCTACGAGCAGTACTTC.

V usage is TRBV5-6 and J usage is TRBJ1-3; TRBD1 matches at 7 bases. The V and J ends lost 4 bases and 5 bases, in that order; junction bases with no gene match: 9. CDR3 length: 15 residues. Germline assignment: CDR1 SGHDT and CDR2 YYEEEE. CDR3 in DNA: TGTGCCAGCAGCGTTGGTAAGGACAGGAGAAACACCATATATTTT. It codes for CASSVGKDRRNTIYF.

The V and J genes are TRBV12-5 and TRBJ1-1; 8 nucleotides agree with TRBD1. The CDR3 is 16 residues long. Germline CDR1 is LGHNT and CDR2 is FRNRAP. The ends lost 0 bases at V and 1 base at J; junction bases unmatched: 4. CDR3 coding DNA: TGTGCTAGTGGTTTGGTACGAGGACAGGGGAACACTGAAGCTTTCTTT. Protein: CASGLVRGQGNTEAFF.

This clone was found once. This rearrangement joins TRBV24-1 to TRBJ1-5; D is perhaps TRBD1 (6 bases). V was shortened by 9 bases and J by 9 bases, with 17 bases between the two germline ends. CDR3 size: 13 residues. The germline V gene encodes CDR1 KGHDR and CDR2 SFDVKD. This CDR3 is CATRQVQEGPQHF. Written as DNA, the CDR3 is TGTGCCACCCGACAGGTTCAAGAGGGGCCCCAGCATTTT.

This clone was observed a few times. CDR3 nucleotides: TGTGCCAGCAGGGACAGAAACACTGAAGCTTTCTTT. It yields the protein CASRDRNTEAFF. The rearrangement uses TRBV12-3 or TRBV12-4 and TRBJ1-1; weak D call: TRBD1 (6 bases). The length of the CDR3 is 12 residues. Between the trimmed V and J ends, which lost 6 bases and 2 bases, there was a span of 7 bases.

The rearrangement joins TRBV3-1 (or the pseudogene TRBV3-2) to TRBJ2-1, with TRBD2 matching 9 bases. The CDR3 is made up of 14 amino acids. CDR1 and CDR2 from the germline V gene are LGHDT and YNNKEL (reference sequence). The V segment lost 3 bases and the J segment 4 bases; nucleotides outside the gene matches: 1. CDR3 sequence: CASSQSGGYNEQFF. CDR3 DNA sequence: TGTGCCAGCAGCCAGAGCGGGGGGTACAATGAGCAGTTCTTC.

This chain joins TRBV7-9 and TRBJ2-3; tentative D call: TRBD2 (5 bases). Germline lookup yields CDR1 SEHNR and CDR2 FQNEAQ (reference sequence). V dropped 5 bases and J dropped 8 bases, with 20 bases sitting between them. This CDR3 is built from 15 residues. The CDR3 sequence is CASSPLGSGLVTQYF. The CDR3 region has the DNA TGTGCCAGCAGCCCCCTTGGGAGCGGCCTCGTTACGCAGTATTTT.

V usage is TRBV27 and J usage is TRBJ2-1; TRBD2 might be the D (7 bases). The V gene's germline CDR1 is MNHEY and CDR2 SMNVEV (reference sequence). Deletions cut 5 bases from V and 8 bases from J, with 19 bases between. CDR3 length: 15 residues. CDR3 region: CASSPIGGLFYEQFF. The CDR3 DNA follows: TGTGCCAGCAGTCCCATCGGGGGGCTTTTTTATGAGCAGTTCTTC.

The chain uses TRBV7-2 and TRBJ2-5; 7 bases are a match to TRBD2. This CDR3 comprises 15 residues. Trimming took 2 bases from V and 1 from J; bases not matched to a gene: 4. CDR1 and CDR2 (germline): SGHTA, FQGNSA. The CDR3 region is CASSLFGGGQETQYF. CDR3 in DNA: TGTGCCAGCAGCTTATTCGGCGGGGGCCAAGAGACCCAGTACTTC.

This chain joins TRBV27 and TRBJ1-1, with D perhaps matching TRBD1 (5 bases). The V gene lost 5 bases and the J gene lost 0 bases, with 10 bases spanning the gap. This CDR3 has 14 amino acids. The germline V gene encodes CDR1 MNHEY and CDR2 SMNVEV (reference sequence). CDR3 region: CASSLWGVNTEAFF. The CDR3, as DNA: TGTGCCAGCAGTCTCTGGGGGGTGAACACTGAAGCTTTCTTT.

The J gene is TRBJ2-5, the V gene TRBV5-1; TRBD2 might be the D (6 bases). The germline CDR1 and CDR2 sequences are SGHRS and YFSETQ. Trimming pared 1 base from V and 2 bases from J, leaving 15 bases between. CDR3 size: 16 residues. In DNA, the CDR3 is TGCGCCAGCAGCTTGAGTACTTCTGGGGGGCAAGAGACCCAGTACTTC. This sequence encodes CASSLSTSGGQETQYF.

V and J are TRBV28 and TRBJ1-3, with D possibly matching TRBD1 (6 bases). V was trimmed by 2 bases and J by 2 bases, leaving 16 bases between them. Per germline, CDR1 MDHEN and CDR2 SYDVKM. This CDR3 spans 17 amino acids. The CDR3 loop is CASSLGGTPRAGNTIYF. As DNA, the CDR3 is TGTGCCAGCAGTTTAGGTGGGACACCCCGTGCTGGAAACACCATATATTTT.

V and J are TRBV7-8 and TRBJ1-2; 9 nucleotides match TRBD1. Germline values: CDR1 SGHVS, CDR2 FQNEAQ. The CDR3 is 14 residues long. The V segment lost 3 bases and the J segment 4 bases; nucleotides outside the gene matches: 3. This CDR3 is CASSLGGQGYGYTF. The CDR3 DNA is TGTGCCAGCAGCTTGGGGGGACAGGGCTATGGCTACACCTTC. The full variable domain, rest sourced from reference TRBV7-8 and TRBJ1-2, is GAGVSQSPRYKVAKRGQDVALRCDPISGHVSLFWYQQALGQGPEFLTYFQNEAQLDKSGLPSDRFFAERPEGSVSTLKIQRTQQEDSAVYLCASSLGGQGYGYTFGSGTRLTVV.